This T cell receptor (beta chain) was recorded in a study of CXCR3-negative and CXCR3-positive naive CD8 T cells. Study-wide results and caveats: A higher hydrophobicity marked the TRB CDR3s of CXCR3-positive naive cells versus CXCR3-negative naive cells. Memory cells showed distinct TRBV-TRBJ patterns, while the two naive subsets matched.

The germline gives CDR1 MNHNY, CDR2 SVGAGI (reference sequence). The CDR3 runs 14 residues. The libraries of TRB cDNA were prepared using 5' RACE with UMI labels. From its re-call of the 5' RACE reads, TCRdb lists each CDR3 protein once, without DNA. Its clone listing holds approximately 120,000 distinct CDR3 sequences. As regards this clonotype: Its antigen is undetermined.

The V call is TRBV6-6, the J call TRBJ2-7; TCRdb picks TRBD1, but there is no DNA to check that call. Sequenced input: naive CXCR3+ CD8+ T cells from blood. As for subset: CD45RO-CCR7+CD27+CD95- naive CD8+ T cells expressing CXCR3 (TNR3+). This receptor was taken from a human donor in good health. Some clones in this sample may be carry-over from other donors' samples. CDR3 residues: CASSYSTAGDEQYF.